This paragraph covers one T cell receptor (beta chain) sequence. The antigen remains unidentified. The authors negatively isolated CD8+ and CD4+ T cells and FACS-enriched TEMRA cells. Germline CDR1 SGHTA, CDR2 FQGNSA. V shed 2 bases, J shed 0 bases, and the junction held 1 base outside the gene matches. The CDR3 has 14 residues. The source of the sample is a study of CD8 T cells in Susac syndrome. Study-wide background: There were Susac syndrome patients who were therapy-naive at blood draw, others on corticosteroids, and others on intravenous immunoglobulin alone.

RNA totalling roughly 0.45 to 1 ug underwent reverse transcription with random hexamers. MiXCR was run by TCRdb on the immunoSEQ multiplex PCR reads, yielding one entry per CDR3 protein. The repertoire holds under 110,000 distinct CDR3 sequences, with roughly 94% as singletons. Study-wide findings and caveats: The study conceded that its TCR sequencing and HLA analysis involved relatively few individuals.

The chain carries TRBV7-2 and TRBJ2-7; 7 bases are shared with TRBD2. The TCR was taken from a human donor with Susac syndrome. Source material: CD8+ T cells from PBMCs. The CDR3 sequence: CASSLRDYSYEQYF. DNA for the CDR3: TGTGCCAGCAGCTTACGGGACTACTCCTACGAGCAGTACTTC.